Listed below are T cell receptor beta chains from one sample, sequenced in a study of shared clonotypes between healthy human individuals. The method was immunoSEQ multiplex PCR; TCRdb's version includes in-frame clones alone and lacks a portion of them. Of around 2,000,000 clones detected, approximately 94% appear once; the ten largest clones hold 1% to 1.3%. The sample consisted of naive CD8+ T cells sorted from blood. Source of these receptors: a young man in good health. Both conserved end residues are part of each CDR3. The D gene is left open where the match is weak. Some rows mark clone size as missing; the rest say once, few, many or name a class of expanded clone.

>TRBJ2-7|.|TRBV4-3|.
TGCGCCAGCAGCCAAGATCAGGGGACCCTGACTTACGAGCAGTACTTC
CASSQDQGTLTYEQYF
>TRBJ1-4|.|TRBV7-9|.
TGTGCCAGCAGCTTATCGGGCTCCAGGGGAAGCACAACTAATGAAAAACTGTTTTTT
CASSLSGSRGSTTNEKLFF
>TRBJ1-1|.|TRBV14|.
TGTGCCAGCAGCCAAGACAGGGTGACGGACACTGAAGCTTTCTTT
CASSQDRVTDTEAFF
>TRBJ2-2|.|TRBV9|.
TGTGCCAGCAGCTCCCCCAGGGGGGCTAGCGGGGGGGAGCTGTTTTTT
CASSSPRGASGGELFF
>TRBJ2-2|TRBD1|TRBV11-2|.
TGTGCCAGCAGCTTAGATAGGACAGGGGGCTTGTACACCGGGGAGCTGTTTTTT
CASSLDRTGGLYTGELFF
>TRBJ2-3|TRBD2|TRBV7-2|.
TGTGCCAGCAGCTGGGGGGGTGGCACAGATACGCAGTATTTT
CASSWGGGTDTQYF
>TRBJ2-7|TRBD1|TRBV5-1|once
TGCGCCAGCAGCTTGGAGCAGGGGGCCTACGAGCAGTACTTC
CASSLEQGAYEQYF
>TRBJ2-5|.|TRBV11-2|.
TGTGCCAGCAGCTTACCTTCCGGGGGGCAGGAGACCCAGTACTTC
CASSLPSGGQETQYF
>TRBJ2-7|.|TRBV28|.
TGTGCCAGTGAGAAGGACCCCTACGAGCAGTACTTC
CASEKDPYEQYF
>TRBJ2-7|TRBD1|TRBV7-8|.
TGTGCCAGCAGCCAGCCCGACAGGGGAAGCTACGAGCAGTACTTC
CASSQPDRGSYEQYF
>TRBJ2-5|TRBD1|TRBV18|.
TGTGCCAGCTCACCAGACAGGGCCCCGCAAGAGACCCAGTACTTC
CASSPDRAPQETQYF
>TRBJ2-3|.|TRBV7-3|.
TGTGCCAGCAGCTCTGGGGAGGCATCCACAGATACGCAGTATTTT
CASSSGEASTDTQYF
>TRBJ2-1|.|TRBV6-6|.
TGTGCCAGCAGTTACTCGGACGGGGAATACAATGAGCAGTTCTTC
CASSYSDGEYNEQFF
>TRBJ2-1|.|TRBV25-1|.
TGTGCCACCAACTCTCCGGGGAGCAATGAGCAGTTCTTC
CATNSPGSNEQFF
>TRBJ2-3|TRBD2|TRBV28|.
TGTGCCACGCAATGGGAGACGGGGGGGACTGTAGATACGCAGTATTTT
CATQWETGGTVDTQYF
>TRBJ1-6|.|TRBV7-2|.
TGTGCCAGCAGCTTGAGGGATTTTAATTCACCCCTCCACTTT
CASSLRDFNSPLHF
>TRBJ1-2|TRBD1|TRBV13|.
TGTGCCAGCAGCTTAGGACAGGGGGCGCGAGATGGCTACACCTTC
CASSLGQGARDGYTF
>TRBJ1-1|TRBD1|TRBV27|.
TGTGCCAGCAGTGGTGGGACAGGGAACACTGAAGCTTTCTTT
CASSGGTGNTEAFF
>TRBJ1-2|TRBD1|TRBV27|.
TGTGCCAGCAGTCACTCGACAGGGCCCTTCTATGGCTACACCTTC
CASSHSTGPFYGYTF
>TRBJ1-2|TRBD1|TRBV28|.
TGTGCCAGCAGCTATACAGGGGAAATGGGAAACACCTTC
CASSYTGEMGNTF
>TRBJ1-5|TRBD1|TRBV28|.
TGTGCCAGCAGTTCGTTAAAGACAGGGGTTAGCAATCAGCCCCAGCATTTT
CASSSLKTGVSNQPQHF
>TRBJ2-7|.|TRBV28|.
TGTGCCAGCAGTTTTGTAGGGTCTAGCTACGAGCAGTACTTC
CASSFVGSSYEQYF
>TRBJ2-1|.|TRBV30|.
TGTGCCTGGAGCCGAACAGTTAGCTCCTACAATGAGCAGTTCTTC
CAWSRTVSSYNEQFF
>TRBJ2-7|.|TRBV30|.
TGTGCCTGGTCTCAACTGTACCCAACTGTCGAGCAGTACTTC
CAWSQLYPTVEQYF
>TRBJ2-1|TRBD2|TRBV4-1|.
TGCGCCAGCAGCCATGAGCGGGGCGCACCCGCCTACAATGAGCAGTTCTTC
CASSHERGAPAYNEQFF
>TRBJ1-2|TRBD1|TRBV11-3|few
TGTGCCAGCAGACAGACAGGGGGCGATGGCTACACCTTC
CASRQTGGDGYTF
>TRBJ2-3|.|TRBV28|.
TGTGCTATCCTTGCCCCGATTGGGGATACGCAGTATTTT
CAILAPIGDTQYF
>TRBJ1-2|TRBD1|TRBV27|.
TGTGCCAGCAGTCCGGGACAGGCTAACTATGGCTACACCTTC
CASSPGQANYGYTF
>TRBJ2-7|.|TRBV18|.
TGTGCCAGCTCACCACCCTTCGGGGGCGACGAGCAGTACTTC
CASSPPFGGDEQYF
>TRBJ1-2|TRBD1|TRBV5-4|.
TGTGCCAGCAGCCTACGAGGACAGGGTCCTAACTATGGCTACACCTTC
CASSLRGQGPNYGYTF
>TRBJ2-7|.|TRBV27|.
TGTGTCAGCAGTGTCACAGGGACCTCCTACGAGCAGTACTTC
CVSSVTGTSYEQYF
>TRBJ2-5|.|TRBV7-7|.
TGTGCTAGCAGCTTAGGTCCGGCAGAGACCCAGTACTTC
CASSLGPAETQYF
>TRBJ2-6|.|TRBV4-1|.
TGCGCCAGCAGCCAGGAGGGGGCGAGCTCTGGGGCCAACGTCCTGACTTTC
CASSQEGASSGANVLTF
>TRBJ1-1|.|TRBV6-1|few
TGTGCCAGCAGCGCCACAGGGAACACTGAAGCTTTCTTT
CASSATGNTEAFF
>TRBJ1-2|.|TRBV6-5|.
TGTGCCAGCAGTTACGACGGAGTCTCTTGGGATGGCTACACCTTC
CASSYDGVSWDGYTF
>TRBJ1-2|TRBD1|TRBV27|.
TGTGCCAGCACAGGGGGGCAAGGCTACACCTTC
CASTGGQGYTF
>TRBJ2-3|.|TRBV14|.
TGTGCCAGCAGCCTGGTAGGAAGAGGGTTCGGGGCGCAGTATTTT
CASSLVGRGFGAQYF
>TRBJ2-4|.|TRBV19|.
TGTGCCACCTCAGGGGAAAACATTCAGTACTTC
CATSGENIQYF
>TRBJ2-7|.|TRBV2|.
TGTGCCAGCAGCGGCCATTTTTCGTACGAGCAGTACTTC
CASSGHFSYEQYF
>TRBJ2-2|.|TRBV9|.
TGTGCCAGCAGCGCGGACGGAACCGGGGAGCTGTTTTTT
CASSADGTGELFF
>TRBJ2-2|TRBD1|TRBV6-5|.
TGTGCCAGCAACCCCGGACAGGGGTTCGGGGAGCTGTTTTTT
CASNPGQGFGELFF
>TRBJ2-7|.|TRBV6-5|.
TGTGCCAGCAGTTACTCTGGGGGGCTTGAGCAGTACTTC
CASSYSGGLEQYF
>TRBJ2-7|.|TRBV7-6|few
TGTGCCAGCAGTTCAGGGATCGAGCAGTACTTC
CASSSGIEQYF
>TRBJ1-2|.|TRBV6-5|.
TGTGCCAGCAGTTACTCGTGGGCAGGGGAGGATGGTGGCTACACCTTC
CASSYSWAGEDGGYTF
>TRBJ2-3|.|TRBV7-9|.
TGTGCCAGCAGCTCCTCGGACAGAATTAGCACAGATACGCAGTATTTT
CASSSSDRISTDTQYF
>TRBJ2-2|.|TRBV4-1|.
TGCGCCAGCAGCCCGCAGATAAACACCGGGGAGCTGTTTTTT
CASSPQINTGELFF
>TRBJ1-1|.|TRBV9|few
TGTGCCAGCAGCGTTTCAACCTCTCAGGGGCACACTGAAGCTTTCTTT
CASSVSTSQGHTEAFF
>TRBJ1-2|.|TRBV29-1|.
TGCAGCGCTGACCCTCTGGAGGCTGGTGGCTACACCTTC
CSADPLEAGGYTF
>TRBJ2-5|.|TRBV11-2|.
TGTGCCAGCAGCTTCGTAGGGACACAAGAGACCCAGTACTTC
CASSFVGTQETQYF
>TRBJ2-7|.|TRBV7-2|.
TGTGCCAGCAGCTTAGAGGGCACCCCTCTGACCTCCTACGAGCAGTACTTC
CASSLEGTPLTSYEQYF
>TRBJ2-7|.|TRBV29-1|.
TGCAGCGTTCAACAGGGCCACTCCTACGAGCAGTACTTC
CSVQQGHSYEQYF
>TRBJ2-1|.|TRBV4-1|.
TGCGCCAGCAGCCAAAGGGGGGGGCCCTACAATGAGCAGTTCTTC
CASSQRGGPYNEQFF
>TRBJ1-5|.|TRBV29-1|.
TGCAGCGTTGGGGAGGGGATGACTCAGCCCCAGCATTTT
CSVGEGMTQPQHF
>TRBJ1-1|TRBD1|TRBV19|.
TGTGCCACTACCGGGACAGGTGTCGAAGCTTTCTTT
CATTGTGVEAFF
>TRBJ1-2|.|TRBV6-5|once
TGTGCGGCGCGGCGGACCGCGGGTGGCTACACCTTC
CAARRTAGGYTF
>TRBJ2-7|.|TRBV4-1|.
TGCGCCAGCAGCCCCCAAGGGACCCCTATGTCCTACGAGCAGTACTTC
CASSPQGTPMSYEQYF
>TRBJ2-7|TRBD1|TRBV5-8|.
TGTGCCAGCAGCATAAGGACAGGCAGGGCCTACGAGCAGTACTTC
CASSIRTGRAYEQYF
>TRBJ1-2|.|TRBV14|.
TGTGCCAGCAGCCCGAACAGCCATAACTATGGCTACACCTTC
CASSPNSHNYGYTF
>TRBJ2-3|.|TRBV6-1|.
TGTGCCAGCAGTACACAGGTCGGAGTGGCAGATACGCAGTATTTT
CASSTQVGVADTQYF